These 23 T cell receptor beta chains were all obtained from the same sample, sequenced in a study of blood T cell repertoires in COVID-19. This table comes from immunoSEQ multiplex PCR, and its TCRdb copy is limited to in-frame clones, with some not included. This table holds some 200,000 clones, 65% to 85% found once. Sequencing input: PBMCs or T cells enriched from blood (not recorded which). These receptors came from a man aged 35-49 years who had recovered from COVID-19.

CDR3 loop: CASSLIPNTGTGGLRETQYF. In DNA, the CDR3 is TGTGCCAGCAGCCTCATACCGAACACCGGGACAGGGGGCCTGAGGGAGACCCAGTACTTC. The genes are TRBV3-1 (or the pseudogene TRBV3-2) and TRBJ2-5, with 12 bases that match TRBD1. Germline V gene sequence: CDR1 LGHDT, CDR2 YNNKEL (reference sequence). The V gene end was trimmed by 4 bases and the J gene end by 5 bases; junction bases not matched to a gene: 20. This CDR3 contains 20 residues.

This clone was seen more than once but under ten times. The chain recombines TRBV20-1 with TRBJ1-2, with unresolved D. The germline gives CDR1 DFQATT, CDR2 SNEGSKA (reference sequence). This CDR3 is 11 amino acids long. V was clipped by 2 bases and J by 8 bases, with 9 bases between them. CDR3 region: CSARRGEGYTF. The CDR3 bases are TGCAGTGCTAGACGCGGGGAAGGCTACACCTTC.

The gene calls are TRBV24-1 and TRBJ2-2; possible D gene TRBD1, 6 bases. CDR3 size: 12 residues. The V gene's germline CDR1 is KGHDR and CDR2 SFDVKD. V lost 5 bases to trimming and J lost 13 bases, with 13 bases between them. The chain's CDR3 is CATSGGGRSLFF. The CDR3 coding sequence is TGTGCCACCAGTGGAGGGGGTCGCTCGCTGTTTTTT.

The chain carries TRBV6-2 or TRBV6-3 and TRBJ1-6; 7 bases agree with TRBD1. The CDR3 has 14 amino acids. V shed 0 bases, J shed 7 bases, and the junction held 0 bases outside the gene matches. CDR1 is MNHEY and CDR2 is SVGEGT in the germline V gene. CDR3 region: CASSYSTGNSPLHF. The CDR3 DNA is TGTGCCAGCAGTTACTCGACAGGGAATTCACCCCTCCACTTT.

CDR3 DNA sequence: TGTGCCAGCAGTTTTTCTCAGGACAGCCGAGGACAGCCCCAGCATTTT. Its protein is CASSFSQDSRGQPQHF. V and J are TRBV2 and TRBJ1-5; a weak D match, TRBD1 (6 bases). Germline CDR1 reads SNHLY; CDR2 reads FYNNEI. V lost 5 bases and J 7 bases, leaving 21 bases between the germline ends. The CDR3 contains 16 residues.

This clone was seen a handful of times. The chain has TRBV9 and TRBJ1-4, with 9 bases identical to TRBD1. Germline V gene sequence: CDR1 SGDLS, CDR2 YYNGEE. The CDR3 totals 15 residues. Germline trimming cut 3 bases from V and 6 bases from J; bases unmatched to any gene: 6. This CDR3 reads CASSARGQGDEKLFF. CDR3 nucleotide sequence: TGTGCCAGCAGCGCCCGGGGACAGGGAGATGAAAAACTGTTTTTT. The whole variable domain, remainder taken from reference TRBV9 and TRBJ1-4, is DSGVTQTPKHLITATGQRVTLRCSPRSGDLSVYWYQQSLDQGLQFLIQYYNGEERAKGNILERFSAQQFPDLHSELNLSSLELGDSALYFCASSARGQGDEKLFFGSGTQLSVL.

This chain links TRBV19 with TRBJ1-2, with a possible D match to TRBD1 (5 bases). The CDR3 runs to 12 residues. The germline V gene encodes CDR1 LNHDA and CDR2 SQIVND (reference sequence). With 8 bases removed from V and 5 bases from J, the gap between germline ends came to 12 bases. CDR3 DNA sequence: TGTGCCAGTCGGAGACAGAATTATGGCTACACCTTC. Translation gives CASRRQNYGYTF.

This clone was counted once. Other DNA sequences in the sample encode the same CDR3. The CDR3 nucleotides read TGTGCCAGCTCACCAAGCGGGGACGAGCAGTACTTC. It translates to CASSPSGDEQYF. The V call is TRBV18, the J call TRBJ2-7, with 7 bases identical to TRBD2. V shed 2 bases, J shed 5 bases, and the junction held 0 bases outside the gene matches. The length of the CDR3 is 12 residues. Germline CDR1 is KGHSH and CDR2 is LQKENI.

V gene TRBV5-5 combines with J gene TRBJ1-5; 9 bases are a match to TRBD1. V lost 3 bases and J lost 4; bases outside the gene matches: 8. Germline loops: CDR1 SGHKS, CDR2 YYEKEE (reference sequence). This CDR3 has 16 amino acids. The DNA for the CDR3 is TGTGCCAGCAGCTGGGGACAGGGCTTTACAAATCAGCCCCAGCATTTT. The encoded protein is CASSWGQGFTNQPQHF.

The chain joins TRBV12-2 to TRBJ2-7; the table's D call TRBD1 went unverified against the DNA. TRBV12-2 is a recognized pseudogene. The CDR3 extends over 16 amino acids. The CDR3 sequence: CASRSTGISFVHEQYF. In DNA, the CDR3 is TGTGCAAGTCGCTCGACAGGGATTTCCTTTGTCCACGAGCAGTACTTC.

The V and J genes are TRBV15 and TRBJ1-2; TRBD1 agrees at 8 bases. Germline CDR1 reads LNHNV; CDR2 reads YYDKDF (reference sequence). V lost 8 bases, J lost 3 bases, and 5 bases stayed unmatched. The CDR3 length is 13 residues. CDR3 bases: TGTGCCACCCGACAGGGGTACGACTATGGCTACACCTTC. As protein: CATRQGYDYGYTF.

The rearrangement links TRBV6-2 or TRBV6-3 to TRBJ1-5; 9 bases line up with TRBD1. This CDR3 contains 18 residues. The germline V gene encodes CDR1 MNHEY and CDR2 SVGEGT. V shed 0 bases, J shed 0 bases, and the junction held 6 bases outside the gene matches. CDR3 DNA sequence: TGTGCCAGCAGTTACTCGCCACAGGGGGCTTATAGCAATCAGCCCCAGCATTTT. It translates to CASSYSPQGAYSNQPQHF.

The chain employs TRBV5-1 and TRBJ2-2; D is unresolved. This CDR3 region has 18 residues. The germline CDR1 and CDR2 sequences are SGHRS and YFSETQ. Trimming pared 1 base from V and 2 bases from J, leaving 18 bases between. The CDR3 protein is CASSLFRLSPPNTGELFF. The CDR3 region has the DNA TGCGCCAGCAGCTTGTTCAGGTTGTCCCCCCCCAACACCGGGGAGCTGTTTTTT. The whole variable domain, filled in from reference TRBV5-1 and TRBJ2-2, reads KAGVTQTPRYLIKTRGQQVTLSCSPISGHRSVSWYQQTPGQGLQFLFEYFSETQRNKGNFPGRFSGRQFSNSRSEMNVSTLELGDSALYLCASSLFRLSPPNTGELFFGEGSRLTVL.

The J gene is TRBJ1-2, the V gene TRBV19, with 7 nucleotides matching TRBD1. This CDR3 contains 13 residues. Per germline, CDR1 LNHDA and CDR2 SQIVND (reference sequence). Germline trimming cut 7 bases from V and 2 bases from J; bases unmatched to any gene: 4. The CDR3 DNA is TGTGCCAGTAATGACAGGGCAAACTATGGCTACACCTTC. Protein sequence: CASNDRANYGYTF.

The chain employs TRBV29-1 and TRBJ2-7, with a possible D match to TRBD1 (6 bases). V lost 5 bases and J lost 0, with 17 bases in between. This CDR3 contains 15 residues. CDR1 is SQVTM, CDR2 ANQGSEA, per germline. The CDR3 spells CSVFSGESYSYEQYF. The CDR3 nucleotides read TGCAGCGTTTTTTCAGGGGAAAGTTACTCCTACGAGCAGTACTTC.

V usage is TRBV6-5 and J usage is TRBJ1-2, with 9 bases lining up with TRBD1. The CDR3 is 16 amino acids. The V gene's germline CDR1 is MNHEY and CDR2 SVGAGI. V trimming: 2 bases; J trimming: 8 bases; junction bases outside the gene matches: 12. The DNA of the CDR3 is TGTGCCAGCAGTTACCCCTCTCGGGACAGGGCGCAAGGCTACACCTTC. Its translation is CASSYPSRDRAQGYTF.

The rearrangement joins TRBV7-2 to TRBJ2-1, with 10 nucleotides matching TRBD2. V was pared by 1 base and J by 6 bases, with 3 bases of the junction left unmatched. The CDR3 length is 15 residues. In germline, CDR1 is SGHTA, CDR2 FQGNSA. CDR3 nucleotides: TGTGCCAGCAGCTTAGAAGCGGGGGGGCCCAATGAGCAGTTCTTC. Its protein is CASSLEAGGPNEQFF.

CDR3 DNA sequence: TGTGCCATCAGTGAGAGCGGAGGGGGCCCGTCCTACGAGCAGTACTTC. It encodes CAISESGGGPSYEQYF. The chain has TRBV10-3 and TRBJ2-7; TRBD1 might be the D (7 bases). The CDR3 totals 16 residues. Germline CDR1 reads ENHRY; CDR2 reads SYGVKD. V shed 2 bases and J shed 1 base, with 15 bases lying between them.

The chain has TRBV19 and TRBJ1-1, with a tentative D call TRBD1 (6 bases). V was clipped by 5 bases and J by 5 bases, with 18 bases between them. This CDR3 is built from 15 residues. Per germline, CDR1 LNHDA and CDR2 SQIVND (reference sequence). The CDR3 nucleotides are TGTGCCAGTAGTCCGCAACAGGGTGGGGGTACTGAAGCTTTCTTT. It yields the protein CASSPQQGGGTEAFF.

DNA of the CDR3: TGTGCCGTCGTTGGAGGGACTAGCTACGAGCAGTACTTC. It is translated as CAVVGGTSYEQYF. This chain links TRBV7-9 with TRBJ2-7, with 8 bases aligning to TRBD2. With V trimmed by 11 bases and J by 3 bases, 9 bases remained unmatched. Germline V lookup: CDR1 SEHNR, CDR2 FQNEAQ (reference sequence). The length of the CDR3 is 13 residues. The full variable domain, in which reference TRBV7-9 and TRBJ2-7 provide the parts outside the CDR3, is DTGVSQNPRHKITKRGQNVTFRCDPISEHNRLYWYRQTLGQGPEFLTYFQNEAQLEKSRLLSDRFSAERPKGSFSTLEIQRTEQGDSAMYLCAVVGGTSYEQYFGPGTRLTVT.

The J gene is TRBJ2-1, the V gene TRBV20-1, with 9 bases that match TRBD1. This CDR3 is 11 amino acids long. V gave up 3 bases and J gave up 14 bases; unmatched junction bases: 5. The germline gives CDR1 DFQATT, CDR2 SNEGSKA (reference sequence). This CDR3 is CSASHRGRKFF. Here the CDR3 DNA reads TGCAGTGCTAGTCACAGGGGGCGAAAGTTCTTC.

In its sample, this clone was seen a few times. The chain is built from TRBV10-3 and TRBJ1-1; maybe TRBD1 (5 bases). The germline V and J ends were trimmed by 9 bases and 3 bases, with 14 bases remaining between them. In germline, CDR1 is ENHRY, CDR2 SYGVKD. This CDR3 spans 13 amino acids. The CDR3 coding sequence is TGTGCCATGAACACGGGCAGGGACACTGAAGCTTTCTTT. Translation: CAMNTGRDTEAFF.

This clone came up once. The chain's CDR3 is CASSFTGDGNQPQHF. In DNA, the CDR3 is TGTGCCAGCAGCTTCACAGGGGACGGCAATCAGCCCCAGCATTTT. V usage is TRBV7-9 and J usage is TRBJ1-5, with 7 bases matching TRBD1. This CDR3 has 15 amino acids. Germline V gene data show CDR1 as SEHNR and CDR2 as FQNEAQ (reference sequence). V gave up 3 bases and J gave up 2 bases; unmatched junction bases: 4.